This T cell receptor beta chain was recorded in a study of response to subunit inactivated influenza vaccine. Study conclusions and caveats: After each seasonal influenza vaccination, few new T cells are recruited, the authors suggested.

This clonotype was counted only a few times. Its specificity is not known. Using its own MiXCR run on the RT-PCR reads, TCRdb lists one record per CDR3 protein. The table lists hundreds of thousands of distinct CDR3 sequences, 12% of them singletons. The germline gives CDR1 SGDLS, CDR2 YYNGEE. There are 19 residues in the CDR3. Unmatched junction bases numbered 16, after V lost 1 base and J lost 6 bases. This sequence joins TRBV9 and TRBJ2-6; 7 bases agree with TRBD1. This TCR was sampled from a man aged 45-60 years who received an inactivated influenza vaccine. The specimen comprised PBMCs from blood, sampled on the day of vaccination. The CDR3 sequence is CASSVLPSGQSVAANVLTF. CDR3 sequence (DNA): TGTGCCAGCAGCGTATTACCCTCGGGACAGAGCGTTGCGGCCAACGTCCTGACTTTC.